This T cell receptor (beta chain) was profiled in a study of shared T cell receptors in the human thymus. Generated by immunoSEQ multiplex PCR, the TCRdb table keeps only in-frame clones and is missing some. This sample has 700,000 to 750,000 clones, with 80% to 90% found just once. This sample was also put to use in a study of human thymus T cells. That work states: Surgeons resected thymus tissue during corrective heart surgery.

The receptor comes from a girl less than two years old with a congenital heart defect. Sample: thymocytes.

The CDR3 here is CAISPNPATGREETQYF. The CDR3, as DNA: TGTGCCATCAGTCCAAACCCCGCGACAGGGCGCGAGGAGACCCAGTACTTC. This rearrangement joins TRBV10-3 to TRBJ2-5, with 7 positions matching TRBD1. V shed 5 bases, J shed 5 bases, and the junction held 17 bases outside the gene matches. The CDR3 runs 17 residues. Germline-derived CDR1 and CDR2 are ENHRY and SYGVKD.